This T cell receptor beta chain emerged from a study of blood T cell repertoires in COVID-19. The overall study: Both acute and convalescent COVID-19 samples were obtained from the United States, Italy and Spain. T cells, B-cell-depleted T cells, or PBMCs provided the cDNA or gDNA that served as material.

The CDR3 is made up of 15 amino acids. Germline loops: CDR1 ENHRY, CDR2 SYGVKD. V was pared by 4 bases and J by 3 bases, with 16 bases between. Followed over time, Seattle patients had been enrolled while infection was active. TCRdb keeps only in-frame clones here, not all; method: immunoSEQ multiplex PCR. The sample yields over 65,000 clones, 70% to 90% seen once. Material: peripheral blood. The source of this sequence is an elderly man with COVID-19, enrolled during active disease. V and J are TRBV10-3 and TRBJ2-7, with D tentatively TRBD2 (5 bases). The CDR3, as DNA: TGTGCCATCAGTGCGAGAGGGAAGACCAACTACGAGCAGTACTTC. Protein: CAISARGKTNYEQYF.